A selection of T cell receptor beta chains follows, all from one sample in a study of beta chain features in type 1 diabetes. TCRdb keeps only in-frame clones here, not all; method: immunoSEQ multiplex PCR. Of 860,000 or so clones in the sample, 17% are singletons; the top ten hold roughly 0.025%. Sequenced sample: naive CD4+ T cells from blood. All receptors derive from a woman aged 18-35 years in good health. Both conserved end residues are part of each CDR3. D genes are given only for firm matches. The size of a clone is reported for some rows only, either as once, few or many, or as a class for expanded clones.

DNA	CDR3	J	V	size	D
TGCGCCAGCAGCCAAACTTTAGCGGGAGGGTCCTACGAGCAGTACTTC	CASSQTLAGGSYEQYF	TRBJ2-7	TRBV4-3	-	TRBD2
TGTGCCAGCGGACAGAACACGAACACTGAAGCTTTCTTT	CASGQNTNTEAFF	TRBJ1-1	TRBV6-5	-	-
TGTGCCATCAGAAAAGAGGTCTCCTACGAGCAGTACTTC	CAIRKEVSYEQYF	TRBJ2-7	TRBV10-3	-	-
TGCGCCAGCAGCCTTCAGGGGGATCAGCCCCAGCATTTT	CASSLQGDQPQHF	TRBJ1-5	TRBV5-1	few	TRBD1
TGTGCCAGCAGTCAGCAGCTACAGGGGGCGAACGGGGAGCTGTTTTTT	CASSQQLQGANGELFF	TRBJ2-2	TRBV11-2	once	TRBD1
TGTGCCACCCGGGATCCTTTGACGGGCACCGGGGAGCTGTTTTTT	CATRDPLTGTGELFF	TRBJ2-2	TRBV6-1	-	-
TGTGCCAGCAGCCAATCGATGGAAAAACTGTTTTTT	CASSQSMEKLFF	TRBJ1-4	TRBV7-2	-	-
TGTGCCAGCAGTTCCCGTACCGGGCCCGGAGGAAACATTCAGTACTTC	CASSSRTGPGGNIQYF	TRBJ2-4	TRBV6-5	-	-
TGTGCCATCAGCCGAGGACAGACCCACAATGAGCAGTTCTTC	CAISRGQTHNEQFF	TRBJ2-1	TRBV10-3	-	-
TGTGCCAGCAGCGTACGGGACGTGTCAACAGACGAGCAGTACTTC	CASSVRDVSTDEQYF	TRBJ2-7	TRBV9	few	-
TGTGCCAGCAGTGCAGGGACTAGCGCCTACAATGAGCAGTTCTTC	CASSAGTSAYNEQFF	TRBJ2-1	TRBV6-6	few	TRBD2
TGCGCCAGCAGCCGGGGACAGGGGAATGAAAAACTGTTTTTT	CASSRGQGNEKLFF	TRBJ1-4	TRBV5-1	few	TRBD1
TGCGCCAGCAGTCAACCCGCCGGGCACATAATCAAACAGGGATTAAGGAACACTGAAGCTTTCTTT	CASSQPAGHIIKQGLRNTEAFF	TRBJ1-1	TRBV23-1	-	-
TGTGCCAGCAGCTTGGGGGGACAGGGCGCGGAAGAGACCCAGTACTTC	CASSLGGQGAEETQYF	TRBJ2-5	TRBV5-4	-	TRBD1
TGCGCCAGCAGCAGACAGGGCCTTCAGAAAGGGGAGCAGTACTTC	CASSRQGLQKGEQYF	TRBJ2-7	TRBV5-1	few	TRBD1
TGTGCCACCAGCAGGCCCGGGACAGGGGTGGAGACCCAGTACTTC	CATSRPGTGVETQYF	TRBJ2-5	TRBV15	few	TRBD1
TGTGCCAGCAGTGTACCGGGCCTTGGGGCCTACGAGCAGTACTTC	CASSVPGLGAYEQYF	TRBJ2-7	TRBV28	few	-
TGCAGTGCTTATTACAGAAACACCATATATTTT	CSAYYRNTIYF	TRBJ1-3	TRBV20-1	-	-
TGTGCCAGCAGCTTAAGGGGCGCTATTGGAAACACCATATATTTT	CASSLRGAIGNTIYF	TRBJ1-3	TRBV13	once	-
TGCGCCAGCGGGACAGGTTACACCGGGGAGCTGTTTTTT	CASGTGYTGELFF	TRBJ2-2	TRBV5-1	few	TRBD1
TGTGCCACCAGCAGGGAACAGGGGCTCACCGGGGAGCTGTTTTTT	CATSREQGLTGELFF	TRBJ2-2	TRBV15	-	TRBD1
TGCGCCAGCAGCTTGGGCGGGACTAGTTTATACGAGCAGTACTTC	CASSLGGTSLYEQYF	TRBJ2-7	TRBV5-1	few	TRBD2
TGTGCCATCAGTTCCGCTCCGGTCGCGAGCACAGATACGCAGTATTTT	CAISSAPVASTDTQYF	TRBJ2-3	TRBV10-3	few	-
TGCGCCAGCAGCCCCAGGGTGGGGAGGGCCTCTTACAATGAGCAGTTCTTC	CASSPRVGRASYNEQFF	TRBJ2-1	TRBV4-3	few	TRBD2
TGCGCCAGCAGCCAGCAGGACAGGGAAGACAATGAGCAGTTCTTC	CASSQQDREDNEQFF	TRBJ2-1	TRBV4-3	few	TRBD1
TGTGCCAGCAGCGTAGGGCAGCCTAATGAAAAACTGTTTTTT	CASSVGQPNEKLFF	TRBJ1-4	TRBV9	-	-
TGTGCCAGCGGGGTTTCGGTGAGGAACATTCAGTACTTC	CASGVSVRNIQYF	TRBJ2-4	TRBV11-2	few	-
TGTGCCAGCAGCTTAGCCCCAGACTCCTACGAGCAGTACTTC	CASSLAPDSYEQYF	TRBJ2-7	TRBV7-9	few	-
TGTGCCAGCAGCAAAGTTTTAGGGGGGTCGGACTATAGCAATCAGCCCCAGCATTTT	CASSKVLGGSDYSNQPQHF	TRBJ1-5	TRBV21-1	few	-
TGCAGCGTTGGAGGGACAGGTCAATACGAGCAGTACTTC	CSVGGTGQYEQYF	TRBJ2-7	TRBV29-1	few	TRBD1
TGTGCCAGCAGTTTATCCGGGACTAGCGGAGGACCTACTAGCACAGATACGCAGTATTTT	CASSLSGTSGGPTSTDTQYF	TRBJ2-3	TRBV27	-	TRBD2
TGTGCCAGCAGCTTAACCGGCGGGAGTGGGTACAATGAGCAGTTCTTC	CASSLTGGSGYNEQFF	TRBJ2-1	TRBV7-2	few	TRBD2
TGCGCCAGCAGCTGGACAGGGCTCAACACAGATACGCAGTATTTT	CASSWTGLNTDTQYF	TRBJ2-3	TRBV5-1	-	TRBD1
TGTGCCAGCAGCCTCGGACTAGCGGGAGAAGAGACCCAGTACTTC	CASSLGLAGEETQYF	TRBJ2-5	TRBV4-2	-	TRBD2
TGTGCCAGTAGCCGGGACAGGGGGTCAGATACGCAGTATTTT	CASSRDRGSDTQYF	TRBJ2-3	TRBV2	few	TRBD1
TGTGCCAGCAGCTCGGGACTAGCAGGCACCGGGGAGCTGTTTTTT	CASSSGLAGTGELFF	TRBJ2-2	TRBV11-3	-	TRBD2